This T cell receptor beta chain was sequenced during a study of blood T cells in healthy people across ages. Study-level results: Because sorting was not performed, PBMCs prevented conclusive naive versus antigen-experienced comparison. Higher diversity, along with more naive CD4+ cells, distinguished long-lived donors from aged donors.

This clonotype has a handful of counts. Its antigen is currently unknown. This CDR3 is built from 15 residues. CDR1 KGHDR and CDR2 SFDVKD come from the germline V gene. Primers used in a second PCR of about 6 to 11 cycles were a sample-barcoded 5' primer and a J-beta primer mix. CDR3-containing paired-end reads numbered at least 2.5 million in each sample. TCRdb reprocessed the 5' RACE reads with MiXCR, giving one entry per CDR3 protein. The sample contains about 2 million distinct CDR3 sequences, around half of which appear only once. This TCR was sampled from a woman aged 40-49 years in good health. Sequenced sample: blood. The genes are TRBV24-1 and TRBJ2-5; no definite D call. The J call is uncertain, as TRBJ2-7 better fits the DNA end. CDR3 sequence: CATSDSTLVGDEQYF. The DNA for the CDR3 is TGTGCCACCAGTGATTCAACCCTGGTAGGCGACGAGCAGTACTTC.